This TCR beta chain was captured in a study of Ad26.COV2.S vaccination and SARS-CoV-2 variants. About the study: Ad26.COV2.S shots went into the muscle once or twice, 56 days apart.

As for treatment: 15 to 20 received Ad26.COV2.S at low or high dose, single or two shots; roughly 5 received placebo; per-sample allocation not given. Samples were taken on day 63 after the first vaccine or placebo injection. This vaccine is an Ad26 vector that expresses the Wuhan-strain SARS-CoV-2 spike. Worth noting for this clone: The antigen is undetermined.

Produced via immunoSEQ multiplex PCR; TCRdb's table is partial and in-frame only. The sample lists 450,000 to 550,000 clones, nearly 90% seen once, with 1.7% in the top ten. Study findings and constraints: Spike-specific TCR breadth in vaccine recipients exceeded that seen in placebo recipients. Responses of T cells in total may have been underestimated by the TCR breadth and depth analyses.

The germline V gene has CDR1 MNHEY and CDR2 SVGEGT. The CDR3 has 20 residues. V lost 1 base to trimming and J lost 0 bases; unmatched junction nucleotides: 8. The gene calls are TRBV6-2 or TRBV6-3 and TRBJ2-2; 13 bases match TRBD2. Sequencing was performed on peripheral blood, taken in a trial of Ad26.COV2.S vaccine versus placebo. This sequence was found in a person between 18 and 65 years old who received the Ad26.COV2.S COVID-19 vaccine or a placebo. This CDR3 reads CASSYFGTSGGAANTGELFF. The DNA of the CDR3 is TGTGCCAGCAGTTACTTCGGAACTAGCGGGGGGGCTGCGAACACCGGGGAGCTGTTTTTT.